Listed here are 6 T cell receptor beta chains from one sample, sequenced in a study of cytomegalovirus exposure and HLA in healthy donors (TCRdb year 2017). Library prep was done by the immunoSEQ multiplex PCR assay. The clones in this table, taken by TCRdb from immuneACCESS, are in-frame only. Not every clone is retained; where verified, under half of the shortfall comes from an unresolved V gene, and the cause of the rest is unknown. The sample profile shows 150,000 to 180,000 clones; roughly 86% of them were found once. The ten largest clones add up to around 2.1% of the sample. Source material: PBMCs. These receptors were obtained from a human donor in good health.

The chain has TRBV5-1 and TRBJ1-2; D ambiguous. The germline CDR1 and CDR2 sequences are SGHRS and YFSETQ. V was cut by 4 bases and J by 1 base, with 14 bases left in between. CDR3 length: 15 residues. The CDR3 nucleotides read TGCGCCAGCAGCCCCTCGGGAGGGCTTAACTATGGCTACACCTTC. Translation gives CASSPSGGLNYGYTF.

The rearrangement joins TRBV29-1 to TRBJ2-1, with D possibly being TRBD2 (6 bases). Germline V gene sequence: CDR1 SQVTM, CDR2 ANQGSEA. V shed 2 bases and J shed 5 bases, with 13 bases lying between them. This CDR3 has 14 amino acids. As DNA, the CDR3 is TGCAGCGTTGAAAAGGGACTCTATAACAATGAGCAGTTCTTC. Protein: CSVEKGLYNNEQFF.

This rearrangement joins TRBV27 to TRBJ1-6, with TRBD1 matching 8 bases. The CDR3 runs 14 residues. Germline loops: CDR1 MNHEY, CDR2 SMNVEV (reference sequence). The ends lost 6 bases at V and 7 bases at J; junction bases unmatched: 5. CDR3 sequence reads: CASRPGGQNSPLHF. The CDR3 DNA follows: TGTGCCAGCAGGCCAGGGGGCCAAAATTCACCCCTCCACTTT.

The V call is TRBV19, the J call TRBJ1-1; the D is unclear. The CDR3 has 13 residues. Per germline, CDR1 LNHDA and CDR2 SQIVND (reference sequence). Between the trimmed V and J ends, which lost 5 bases and 6 bases, there was a span of 13 bases. The CDR3 DNA is TGTGCCAGTAGTTTACGCGGTAGCCCTGAAGCTTTCTTT. This encodes CASSLRGSPEAFF.

CDR3 sequence reads: CSVEDRGGRVKDNEQFF. The CDR3 coding sequence is TGCAGCGTTGAAGATCGGGGGGGGAGGGTAAAGGACAATGAGCAGTTCTTC. J is TRBJ2-1 and V is TRBV29-1, with 8 bases identical to TRBD2. Germline CDR1 reads SQVTM; CDR2 reads ANQGSEA. This CDR3 region has 17 residues. V dropped 0 bases and J dropped 5; count of bases not matched to a gene: 12.

The CDR3 reads CASSLTAQGYGYTF. CDR3 nucleotide sequence: TGTGCCAGCAGCTTAACTGCACAGGGCTATGGCTACACCTTC. This rearrangement joins TRBV7-3 to TRBJ1-2; tentative D call: TRBD1 (6 bases). This CDR3 comprises 14 residues. Between the trimmed V and J ends, which lost 0 bases and 4 bases, there was a span of 9 bases. The germline gives CDR1 SGHTA, CDR2 FQGTGA. Full variable domain (outside the CDR3, taken from reference TRBV7-3 and TRBJ1-2): GAGVSQTPSNKVTEKGKYVELRCDPISGHTALYWYRQSLGQGPEFLIYFQGTGAADDSGLPNDRFFAVRPEGSVSTLKIQRTERGDSAVYLCASSLTAQGYGYTFGSGTRLTVV.